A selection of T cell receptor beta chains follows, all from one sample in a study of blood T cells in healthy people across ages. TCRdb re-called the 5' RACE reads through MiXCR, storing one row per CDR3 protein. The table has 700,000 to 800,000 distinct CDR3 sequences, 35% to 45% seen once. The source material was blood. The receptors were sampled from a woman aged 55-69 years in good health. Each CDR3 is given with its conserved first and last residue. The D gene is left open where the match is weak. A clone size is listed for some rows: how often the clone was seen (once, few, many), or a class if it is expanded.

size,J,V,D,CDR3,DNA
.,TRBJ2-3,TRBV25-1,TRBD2,CASSEQGLAGGTDTQYF,TGTGCCAGCAGTGAACAAGGACTAGCGGGGGGTACAGATACGCAGTATTTT
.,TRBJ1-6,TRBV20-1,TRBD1,CSAPGGHSYNSPLHF,TGCAGTGCTCCAGGGGGCCACTCCTATAATTCACCCCTCCACTTT
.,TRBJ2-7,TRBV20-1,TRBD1,CSAVPLRDSTYEQYF,TGCAGTGCTGTACCTCTCCGGGACAGCACCTACGAGCAGTACTTC
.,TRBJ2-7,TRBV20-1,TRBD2,CSAQSGAGGPYEQYF,TGCAGTGCCCAATCGGGAGCGGGAGGGCCCTACGAGCAGTACTTC
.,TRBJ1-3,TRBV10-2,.,CASSVGDTGNTIYF,TGCGCCAGCAGTGTGGGAGACACTGGAAACACCATATATTTT
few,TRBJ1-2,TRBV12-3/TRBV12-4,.,CASSFTGRDGYTF,TGTGCCAGCAGTTTTACAGGGAGGGATGGCTACACCTTC
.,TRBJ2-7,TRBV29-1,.,CSVRGSGGRDSEQYF,TGCAGCGTCCGGGGGTCCGGAGGCAGGGACAGCGAGCAGTACTTC
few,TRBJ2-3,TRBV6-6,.,CASSRDSTDTQYF,TGTGCCAGCAGTAGGGACAGCACAGATACGCAGTATTTT
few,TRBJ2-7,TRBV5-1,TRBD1,CASSLGGSGGSSYEQYF,TGCGCCAGCAGCTTGGGGGGATCAGGGGGCAGCTCCTACGAGCAGTACTTC
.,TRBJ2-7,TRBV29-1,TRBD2,CSVGTSGRESSYEQYF,TGCAGCGTTGGGACTAGCGGGAGGGAATCCTCTTACGAGCAGTACTTC
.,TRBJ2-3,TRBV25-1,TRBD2,CASNLGEGTQYF,TGTGCCAGCAATCTAGGGGAGGGTACGCAGTATTTT
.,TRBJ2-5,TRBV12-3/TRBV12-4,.,CASTLDRVGQYF,TGTGCCAGCACCCTGGACCGAGTTGGGCAGTACTTC
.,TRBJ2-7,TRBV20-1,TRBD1,CSAPKGQGSYEQYF,TGCAGTGCCCCTAAGGGACAGGGCTCCTACGAGCAGTACTTC
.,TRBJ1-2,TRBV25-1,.,CATREDEGYTF,TGTGCCACCAGGGAAGATGAGGGCTACACCTTC
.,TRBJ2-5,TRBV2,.,CAGSPDGGVQETQYF,TGTGCCGGCAGCCCGGACGGTGGGGTCCAAGAGACCCAGTACTTC
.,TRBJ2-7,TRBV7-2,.,CASSSGGTGPIGQYF,TGTGCCAGCAGCTCGGGGGGGACAGGCCCCATCGGGCAGTACTTC
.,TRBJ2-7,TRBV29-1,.,CSVGDGTYEQYF,TGCAGCGTTGGTGACGGAACCTACGAGCAGTACTTC
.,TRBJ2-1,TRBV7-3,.,CASSSGDWANEQFF,TGTGCCAGCTCGAGCGGTGACTGGGCCAATGAGCAGTTCTTC
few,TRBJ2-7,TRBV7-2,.,CASSFWSYEQYF,TGTGCCAGCAGCTTTTGGTCCTACGAGCAGTACTTC
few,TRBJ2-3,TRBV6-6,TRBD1,CASSYQGDGTDTQYF,TGTGCCAGCAGTTACCAGGGGGATGGCACAGATACGCAGTATTTT
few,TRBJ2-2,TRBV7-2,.,CASSFAGGSRELFF,TGTGCCAGCAGCTTTGCCGGAGGTAGCAGGGAGCTGTTTTTT
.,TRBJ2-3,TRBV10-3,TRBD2,CAISPSSGGADTQYF,TGTGCCATCAGCCCCTCGTCGGGAGGTGCAGATACGCAGTATTTT
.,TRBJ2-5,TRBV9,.,CASSYRGGHQETQYF,TGTGCCAGCAGCTACCGTGGAGGGCACCAAGAGACCCAGTACTTC
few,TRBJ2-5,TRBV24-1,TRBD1,CATSAQTGVETQYF,TGTGCCACCAGTGCCCAGACAGGGGTCGAGACCCAGTACTTC
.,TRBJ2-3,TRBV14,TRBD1,CASSQDVGTESTDTQYF,TGTGCCAGCAGCCAAGATGTCGGGACAGAAAGCACAGATACGCAGTATTTT
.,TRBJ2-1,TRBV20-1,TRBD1,CSARADRIDEQFF,TGCAGTGCTAGAGCGGACAGGATCGATGAGCAGTTCTTC
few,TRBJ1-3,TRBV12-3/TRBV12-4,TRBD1,CASSRKPPGQGFSGNTIYF,TGTGCCAGCAGCCGAAAGCCCCCGGGACAGGGGTTCTCTGGAAACACCATATATTTT
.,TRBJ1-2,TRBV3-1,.,CASSPPGSKASYGYTF,TGTGCCAGCAGCCCACCCGGGTCAAAGGCCTCTTATGGCTACACCTTC
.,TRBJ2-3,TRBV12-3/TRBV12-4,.,CASSLGRGGADTQYF,TGTGCCAGCAGCCTAGGCAGAGGGGGGGCAGATACGCAGTATTTC
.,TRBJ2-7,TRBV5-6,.,CASSLDYQSYEQYF,TGTGCCAGCAGCTTGGATTACCAATCCTACGAGCAGTACTTC
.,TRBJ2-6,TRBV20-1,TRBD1,CSARDRQGKAGANVLTF,TGCAGTGCTAGAGATAGACAGGGGAAGGCTGGGGCCAACGTCCTGACTTTC
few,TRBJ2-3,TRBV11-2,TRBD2,CASSLTSGAGTDTQYF,TGTGCCAGCAGCTTAACTAGCGGGGCCGGCACAGATACGCAGTATTTT
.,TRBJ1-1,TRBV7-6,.,CATGANTEAFF,TGTGCCACAGGGGCAAACACTGAAGCTTTCTTT
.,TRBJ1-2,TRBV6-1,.,CASSPLSARNYGYTF,TGTGCCAGCAGTCCCCTTTCGGCGAGAAACTATGGCTACACCTTC
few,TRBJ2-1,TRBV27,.,CASSSSGSFNEQFF,TGTGCCAGCAGTTCAAGCGGGTCTTTCAATGAGCAGTTCTTC
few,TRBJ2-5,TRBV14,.,CASSQTGRQETQYF,TGTGCCAGCAGCCAGACGGGACGCCAAGAGACCCAGTACTTC
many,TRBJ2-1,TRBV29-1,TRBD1,CSATGQITYNEQFF,TGCAGCGCAACGGGACAGATCACCTACAATGAGCAGTTCTTC
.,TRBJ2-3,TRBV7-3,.,CASSLSRGGGTSTDTQYF,TGTGCCAGCAGCTTATCCCGTGGGGGAGGCACTAGCACAGATACGCAGTATTTT
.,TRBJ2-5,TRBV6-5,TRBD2,CASSYGGSGETQYF,TGTGCCAGCAGTTACGGCGGGAGCGGAGAGACCCAGTACTTC
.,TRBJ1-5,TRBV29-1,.,CSVEVGGKEPQHF,TGCAGCGTTGAGGTCGGGGGTAAGGAGCCCCAGCATTTT
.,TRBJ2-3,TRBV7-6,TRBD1,CASSSSLGQGADTQYF,TGTGCCAGCAGCTCAAGCCTTGGACAGGGGGCAGATACGCAGTATTTT
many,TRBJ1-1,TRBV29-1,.,CSVKSTEAFF,TGCAGCGTTAAAAGTACTGAAGCTTTCTTT